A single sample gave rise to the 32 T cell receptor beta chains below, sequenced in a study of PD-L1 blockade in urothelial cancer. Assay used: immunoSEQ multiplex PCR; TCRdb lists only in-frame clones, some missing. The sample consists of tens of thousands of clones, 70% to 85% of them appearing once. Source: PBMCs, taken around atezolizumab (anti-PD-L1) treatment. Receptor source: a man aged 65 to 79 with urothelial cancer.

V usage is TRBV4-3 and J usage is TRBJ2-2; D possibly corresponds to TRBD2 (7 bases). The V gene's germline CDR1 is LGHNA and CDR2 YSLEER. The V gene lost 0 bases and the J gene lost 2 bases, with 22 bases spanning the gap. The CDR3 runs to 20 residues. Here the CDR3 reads CASSQDWSRGRGGNTGELFF. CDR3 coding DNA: TGCGCCAGCAGCCAAGACTGGAGCCGTGGGAGGGGGGGCAACACCGGGGAGCTGTTTTTT.

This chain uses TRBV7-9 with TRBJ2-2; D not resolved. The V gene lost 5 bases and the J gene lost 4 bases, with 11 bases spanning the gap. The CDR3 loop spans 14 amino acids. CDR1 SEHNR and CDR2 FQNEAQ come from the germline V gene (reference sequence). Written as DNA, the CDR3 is TGTGCCAGCAGCCCGTCCCAGGCCACCGGGGAGCTGTTTTTT. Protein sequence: CASSPSQATGELFF.

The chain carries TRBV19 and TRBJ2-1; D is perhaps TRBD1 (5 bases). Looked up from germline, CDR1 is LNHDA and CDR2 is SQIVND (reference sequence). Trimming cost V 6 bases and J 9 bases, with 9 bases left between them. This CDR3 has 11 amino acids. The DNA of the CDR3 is TGTGCCAGTAGATCAGGGCCTGAGCAGTTCTTC. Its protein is CASRSGPEQFF.

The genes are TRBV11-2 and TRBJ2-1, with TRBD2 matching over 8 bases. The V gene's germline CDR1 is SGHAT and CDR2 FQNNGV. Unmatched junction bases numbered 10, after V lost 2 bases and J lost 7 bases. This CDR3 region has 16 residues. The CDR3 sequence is CASSLMSGGRPNEQFF. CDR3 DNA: TGTGCCAGCAGCTTAATGTCGGGCGGGAGGCCAAATGAGCAGTTCTTC.

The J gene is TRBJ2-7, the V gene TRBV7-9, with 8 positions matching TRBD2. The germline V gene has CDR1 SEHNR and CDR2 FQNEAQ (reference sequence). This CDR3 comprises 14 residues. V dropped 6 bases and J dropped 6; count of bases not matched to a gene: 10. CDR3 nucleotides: TGTGCCAGCAGAAGGTCTAGCGGGTCGTTCGAGCAGTACTTC. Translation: CASRRSSGSFEQYF. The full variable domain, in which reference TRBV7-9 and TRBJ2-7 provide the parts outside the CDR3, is DTGVSQNPRHKITKRGQNVTFRCDPISEHNRLYWYRQTLGQGPEFLTYFQNEAQLEKSRLLSDRFSAERPKGSFSTLEIQRTEQGDSAMYLCASRRSSGSFEQYFGPGTRLTVT.

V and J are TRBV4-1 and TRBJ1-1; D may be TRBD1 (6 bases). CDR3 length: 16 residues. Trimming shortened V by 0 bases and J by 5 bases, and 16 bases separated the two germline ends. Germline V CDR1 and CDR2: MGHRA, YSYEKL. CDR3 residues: CASSQDRRGAATEAFF. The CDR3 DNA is TGCGCCAGCAGCCAAGATAGACGGGGGGCGGCGACTGAAGCTTTCTTT.

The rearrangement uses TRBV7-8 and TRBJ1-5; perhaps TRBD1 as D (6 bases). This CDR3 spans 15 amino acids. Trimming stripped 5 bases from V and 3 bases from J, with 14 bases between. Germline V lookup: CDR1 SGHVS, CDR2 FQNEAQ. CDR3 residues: CASSIHTGINQPQHF. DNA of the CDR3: TGTGCCAGCAGCATACATACAGGGATCAATCAGCCCCAGCATTTT.

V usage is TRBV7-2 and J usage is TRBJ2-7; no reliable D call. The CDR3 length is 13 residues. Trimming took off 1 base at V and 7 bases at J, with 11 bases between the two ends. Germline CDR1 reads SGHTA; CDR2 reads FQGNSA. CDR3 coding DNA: TGTGCCAGCAGCTTAGGTGCCTTGAGGGAGCAGTACTTC. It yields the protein CASSLGALREQYF.

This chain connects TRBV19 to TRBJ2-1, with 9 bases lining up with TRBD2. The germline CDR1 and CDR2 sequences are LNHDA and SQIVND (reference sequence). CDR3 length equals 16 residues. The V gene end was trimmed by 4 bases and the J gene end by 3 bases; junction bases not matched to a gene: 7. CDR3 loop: CASSTRAGGLYNEQFF. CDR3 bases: TGTGCCAGTAGTACTCGGGCGGGAGGGCTCTACAATGAGCAGTTCTTC.

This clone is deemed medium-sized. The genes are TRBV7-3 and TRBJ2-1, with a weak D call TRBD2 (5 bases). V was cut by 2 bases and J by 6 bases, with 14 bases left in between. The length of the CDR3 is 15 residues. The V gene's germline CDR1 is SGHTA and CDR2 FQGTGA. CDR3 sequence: CASSLGGVGSNEQFF. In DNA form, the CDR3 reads TGTGCCAGCAGCTTAGGAGGAGTAGGCAGCAATGAGCAGTTCTTC.

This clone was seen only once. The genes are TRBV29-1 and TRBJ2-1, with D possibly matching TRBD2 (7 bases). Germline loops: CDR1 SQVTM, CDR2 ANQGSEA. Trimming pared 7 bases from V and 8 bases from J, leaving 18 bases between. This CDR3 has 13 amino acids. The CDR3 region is CSAAARGGYEQFF. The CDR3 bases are TGCAGCGCCGCAGCCAGGGGAGGGTATGAGCAGTTCTTC.

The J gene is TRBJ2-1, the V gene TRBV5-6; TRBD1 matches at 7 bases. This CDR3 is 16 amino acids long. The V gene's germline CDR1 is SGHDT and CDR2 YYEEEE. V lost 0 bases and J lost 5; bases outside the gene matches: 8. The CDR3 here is CASSLGDSLGHNEQFF. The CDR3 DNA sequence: TGTGCCAGCAGCTTGGGGGACAGTCTTGGCCACAATGAGCAGTTCTTC.

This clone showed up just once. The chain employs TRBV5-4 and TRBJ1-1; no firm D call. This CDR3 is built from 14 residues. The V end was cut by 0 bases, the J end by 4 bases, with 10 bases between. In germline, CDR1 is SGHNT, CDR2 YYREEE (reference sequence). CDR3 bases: TGTGCCAGCAGCTTGGGCAGGAACCCCACTGAAGCTTTCTTT. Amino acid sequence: CASSLGRNPTEAFF.

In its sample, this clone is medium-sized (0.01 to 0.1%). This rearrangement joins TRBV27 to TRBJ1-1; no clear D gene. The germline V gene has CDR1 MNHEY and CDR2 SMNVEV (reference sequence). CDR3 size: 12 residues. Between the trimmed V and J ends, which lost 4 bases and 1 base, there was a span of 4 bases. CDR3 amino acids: CASSSRNTEAFF. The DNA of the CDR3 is TGTGCCAGCAGTTCGCGGAACACTGAAGCTTTCTTT.

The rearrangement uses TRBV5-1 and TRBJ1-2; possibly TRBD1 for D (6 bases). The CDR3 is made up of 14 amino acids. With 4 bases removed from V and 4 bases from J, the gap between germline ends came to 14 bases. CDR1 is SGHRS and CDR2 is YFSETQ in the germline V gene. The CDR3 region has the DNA TGCGCCAGCAGCGAGGAACAGGGACCCTATGGCTACACCTTC. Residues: CASSEEQGPYGYTF.

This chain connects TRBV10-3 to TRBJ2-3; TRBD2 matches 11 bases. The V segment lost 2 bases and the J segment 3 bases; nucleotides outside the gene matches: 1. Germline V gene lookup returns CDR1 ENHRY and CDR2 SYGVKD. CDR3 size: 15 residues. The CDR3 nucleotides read TGTGCCATCAGTGAGGTAGCGGGAGGGACAGATACGCAGTATTTT. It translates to CAISEVAGGTDTQYF.

CDR3 amino acids: CASSVSAGGGTGELFF. The CDR3 DNA follows: TGTGCCAGCAGCGTAAGTGCTGGGGGAGGCACCGGGGAGCTGTTTTTT. The V and J genes are TRBV9 and TRBJ2-2, with D maybe TRBD2 (6 bases). Germline lookup yields CDR1 SGDLS and CDR2 YYNGEE. The CDR3 runs to 16 residues. V lost 1 base and J 4 bases, leaving 14 bases between the germline ends.

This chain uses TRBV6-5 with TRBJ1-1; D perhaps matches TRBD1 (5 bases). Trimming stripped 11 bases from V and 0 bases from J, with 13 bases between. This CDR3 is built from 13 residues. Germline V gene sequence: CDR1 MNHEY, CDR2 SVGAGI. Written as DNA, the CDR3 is TGTGCCTCCGAAGACAGCATGAACACTGAAGCTTTCTTT. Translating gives CASEDSMNTEAFF.

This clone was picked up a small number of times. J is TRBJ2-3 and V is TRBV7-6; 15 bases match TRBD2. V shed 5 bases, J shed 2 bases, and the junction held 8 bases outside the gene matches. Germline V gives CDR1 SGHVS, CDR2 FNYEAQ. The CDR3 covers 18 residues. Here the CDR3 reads CASSPRTSGRANTDTQYF. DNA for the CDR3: TGTGCCAGCAGCCCTCGGACTAGCGGGAGGGCGAACACAGATACGCAGTATTTT. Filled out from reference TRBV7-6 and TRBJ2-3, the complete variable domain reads GAGVSQSPRYKVTKRGQDVALRCDPISGHVSLYWYRQALGQGPEFLTYFNYEAQQDKSGLPNDRFSAERPEGSISTLTIQRTEQRDSAMYRCASSPRTSGRANTDTQYFGPGTRLTVL.

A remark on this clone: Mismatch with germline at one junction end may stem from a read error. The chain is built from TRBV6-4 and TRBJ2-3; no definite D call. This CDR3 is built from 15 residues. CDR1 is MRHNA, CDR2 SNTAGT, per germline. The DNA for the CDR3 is TGTGCCAGCAGTGATGGCTTCTCACGAACAGATACACAGTATTTT. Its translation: CASSDGFSRTDTQYF.

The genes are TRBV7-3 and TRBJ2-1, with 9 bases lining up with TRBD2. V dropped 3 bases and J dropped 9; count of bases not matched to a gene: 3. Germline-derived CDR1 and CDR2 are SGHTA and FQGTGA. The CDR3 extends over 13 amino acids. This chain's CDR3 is CASSLLAGSEQFF. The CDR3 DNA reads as TGTGCCAGCAGCTTGCTAGCGGGATCTGAGCAGTTCTTC.

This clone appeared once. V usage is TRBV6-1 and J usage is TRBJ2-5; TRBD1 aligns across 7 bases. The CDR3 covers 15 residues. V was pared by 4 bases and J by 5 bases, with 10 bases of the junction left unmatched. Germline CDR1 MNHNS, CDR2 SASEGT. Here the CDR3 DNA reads TGTGCCAGCAGTGTAGACAGGGAGATTGGGGAGACCCAGTACTTC. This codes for CASSVDREIGETQYF.

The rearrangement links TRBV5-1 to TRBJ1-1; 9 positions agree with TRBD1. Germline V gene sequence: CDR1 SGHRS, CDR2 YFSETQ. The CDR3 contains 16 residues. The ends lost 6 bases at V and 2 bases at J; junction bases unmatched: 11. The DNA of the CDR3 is TGCGCCAGCAACTCCCAGCCGGGACAGGGAAACACTGAAGCTTTCTTT. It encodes CASNSQPGQGNTEAFF.

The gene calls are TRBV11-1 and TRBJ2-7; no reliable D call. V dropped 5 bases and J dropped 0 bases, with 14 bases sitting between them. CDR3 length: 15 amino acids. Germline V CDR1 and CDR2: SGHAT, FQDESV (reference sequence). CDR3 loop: CASSSSGDRSYEQYF. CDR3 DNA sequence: TGTGCCAGCAGCAGTTCCGGAGACCGCTCCTACGAGCAGTACTTC.

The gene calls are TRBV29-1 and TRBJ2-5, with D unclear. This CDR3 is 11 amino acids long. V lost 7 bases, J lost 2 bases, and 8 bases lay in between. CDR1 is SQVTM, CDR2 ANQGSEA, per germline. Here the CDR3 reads CSGLQQETQYF. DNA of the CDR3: TGCAGCGGGCTACAGCAAGAGACCCAGTACTTC.

Here the CDR3 reads CASSYSGAVYEQYF. DNA for the CDR3: TGTGCCAGCAGTTACTCGGGGGCAGTCTACGAGCAGTACTTC. The chain employs TRBV6-6 and TRBJ2-7; tentatively, D is TRBD1 (6 bases). Germline V lookup: CDR1 MNHNY, CDR2 SVGAGI (reference sequence). This CDR3 spans 14 amino acids. Trimming shortened V by 0 bases and J by 3 bases, and 9 bases separated the two germline ends.

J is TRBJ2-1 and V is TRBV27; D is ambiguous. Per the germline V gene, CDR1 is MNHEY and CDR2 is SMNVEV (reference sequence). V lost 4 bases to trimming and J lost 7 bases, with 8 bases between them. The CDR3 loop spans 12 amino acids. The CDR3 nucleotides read TGTGCCAGCAGTTATAGTCCGAATGAGCAGTTCTTC. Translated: CASSYSPNEQFF.

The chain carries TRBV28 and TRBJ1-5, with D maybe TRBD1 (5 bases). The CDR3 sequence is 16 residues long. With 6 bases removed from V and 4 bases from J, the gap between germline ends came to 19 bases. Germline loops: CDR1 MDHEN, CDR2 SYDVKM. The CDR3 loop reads CASSRGTPQRNQPQHF. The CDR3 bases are TGTGCCAGCAGCCGGGGGACTCCCCAGAGGAATCAGCCCCAGCATTTT.

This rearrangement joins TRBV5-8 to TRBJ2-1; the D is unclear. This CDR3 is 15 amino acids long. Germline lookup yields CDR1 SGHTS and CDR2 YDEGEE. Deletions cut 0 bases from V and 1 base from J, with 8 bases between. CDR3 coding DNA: TGTGCCAGCAGCTTGGCAGGTACTTCCTACAATGAGCAGTTCTTC. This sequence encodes CASSLAGTSYNEQFF. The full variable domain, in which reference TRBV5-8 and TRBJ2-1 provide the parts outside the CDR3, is EAGVTQSPTHLIKTRGQQATLRCSPISGHTSVYWYQQALGLGLQFLLWYDEGEERNRGNFPPRFSGRQFPNYSSELNVNALELEDSALYLCASSLAGTSYNEQFFGPGTRLTVL.

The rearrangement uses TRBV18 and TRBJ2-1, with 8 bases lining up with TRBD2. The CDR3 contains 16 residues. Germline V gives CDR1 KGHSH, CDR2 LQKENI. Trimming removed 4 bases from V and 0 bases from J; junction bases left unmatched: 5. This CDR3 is CASSHLAGSSYNEQFF. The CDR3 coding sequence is TGTGCCAGCTCACATCTAGCGGGCAGCTCCTACAATGAGCAGTTCTTC.

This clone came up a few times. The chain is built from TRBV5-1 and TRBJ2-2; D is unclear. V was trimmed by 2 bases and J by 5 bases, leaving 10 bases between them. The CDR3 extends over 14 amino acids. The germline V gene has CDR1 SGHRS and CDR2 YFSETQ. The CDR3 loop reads CASSFSSPTGELFF. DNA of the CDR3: TGCGCCAGCAGCTTTAGCAGTCCAACCGGGGAGCTGTTTTTT.

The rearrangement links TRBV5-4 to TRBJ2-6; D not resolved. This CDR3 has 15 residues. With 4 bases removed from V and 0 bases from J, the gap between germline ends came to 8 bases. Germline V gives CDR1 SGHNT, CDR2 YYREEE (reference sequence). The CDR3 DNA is TGTGCCAGCAGCCCAGGATACTCTGGGGCCAACGTCCTGACTTTC. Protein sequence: CASSPGYSGANVLTF.